Given below is one T cell receptor (beta chain) in context. The antigen is unknown. The sample originates from a study of cytomegalovirus exposure and HLA in healthy donors. PCR employed 60 Vbeta and 13 Jbeta primers. Repertoires were generated with immunoSEQ multiplex PCR, while TCRdb's copy carries only in-frame clones and drops some. Of 150,000 to 200,000 clones in the sample, around 81% are singletons; the top ten hold less than 2%. General study findings and limits: The study labeled under 200 TCR beta chains cytomegalovirus-associated.

This CDR3 has 15 amino acids. Looked up from germline, CDR1 is SQVTM and CDR2 is ANQGSEA. V lost 4 bases and J lost 2; bases outside the gene matches: 10. This TCR was sampled from a man aged 30-40 years in good health and CMV-seronegative. Sequencing was done on a sample of PBMCs. The V gene is TRBV29-1, the J gene TRBJ1-1, with TRBD1 matching over 7 bases. In DNA, the CDR3 is TGCAGCGTTGTGCCCACCGGGACAGACAACACTGAAGCTTTCTTT. This sequence encodes CSVVPTGTDNTEAFF.